This entry lists 20 T cell receptor beta chains sequenced from one sample in a study of T cells in localized non-small cell lung cancer (TCRdb year 2020). The library relied on the immunoSEQ multiplex PCR assay. Sourced from immuneACCESS, this table was stored by TCRdb with only in-frame sequences that have V and J called. A share of the clones is absent; for the studies checked, an unresolved V gene accounts for under half, and the remainder has no known explanation. A total of 4,000 or so clones appear in this sample, 20% to 25% of them only once. About 8% of the sample goes to the ten largest clones. Source: lung tumor tissue, taken before any cancer treatment. These receptors were obtained from a woman between 35 and 75 years old with stage I lung adenocarcinoma.

This clone was counted a few times. The rearrangement uses TRBV9 and TRBJ1-6, with 7 bases matching TRBD1. Trimming removed 4 bases from V and 7 bases from J; junction bases left unmatched: 5. Germline V CDR1 and CDR2: SGDLS, YYNGEE. This CDR3 has 14 residues. CDR3: CASSQQGNNSPLHF. Written as DNA, the CDR3 is TGTGCCAGCAGCCAACAGGGGAACAATTCACCCCTCCACTTT.

The chain uses TRBV14 and TRBJ1-6; no reliable D call. CDR1 is SGHDN, CDR2 FVKESK, per germline. Trimming removed 0 bases at V and 6 bases at J, with 18 bases between. The CDR3 contains 18 residues. The CDR3 sequence: CASSQDLGNSWGNSPLHF. In DNA form, the CDR3 reads TGTGCCAGCAGCCAAGATTTGGGGAACTCGTGGGGTAATTCACCCCTCCACTTT.

V is TRBV25-1 and J is TRBJ1-1; 8 nucleotides align to TRBD1. This CDR3 contains 14 residues. From germline, CDR1 is MGHDK and CDR2 SYGVNS. Germline trimming cut 4 bases from V and 3 bases from J; bases unmatched to any gene: 4. The CDR3 region has the DNA TGTGCCAGCAGTGGAAGACAGGGGTACACTGAAGCTTTCTTT. It yields the protein CASSGRQGYTEAFF.

This clone is large (0.1 to 1%) in the sample. The rearrangement joins TRBV9 to TRBJ2-1; 12 bases map to TRBD2. Germline values: CDR1 SGDLS, CDR2 YYNGEE. This CDR3 has 15 residues. Trimming cost V 3 bases and J 6 bases; bases outside gene matches: 4. In DNA form, the CDR3 reads TGTGCCAGCAGCGCTAGCGGGGGGGCGGGCAATGAGCAGTTCTTC. It encodes CASSASGGAGNEQFF.

This clone has more than one count but fewer than ten. The gene calls are TRBV23-1 and TRBJ2-7; D is possibly TRBD2 (7 bases). TRBV23-1 is noted as an ORF with a role that remains uncertain. This CDR3 has 16 residues. V was clipped by 6 bases and J by 3 bases, with 21 bases between them. CDR3 in DNA: TGCGCCAGCAGCTTGTTCACGGGGGGCCGTGACTACGAGCAGTACTTC. Translating gives CASSLFTGGRDYEQYF.

In its sample, this clone was seen a few times. The V gene is TRBV19, the J gene TRBJ1-5; 8 bases agree with TRBD1. This CDR3 is 16 amino acids long. The germline gives CDR1 LNHDA, CDR2 SQIVND (reference sequence). V shed 5 bases and J 2 bases; nucleotides not matched to a gene: 8. The CDR3 region has the DNA TGTGCCAGTAGTCCCGCTGCGACAGGGGGCAATCAGCCCCAGCATTTT. Translating gives CASSPAATGGNQPQHF.

The chain recombines TRBV6-8 with TRBJ2-1; D is undetermined. CDR1 and CDR2 (germline): MNHGY, SAAAGT. Trimming stripped 6 bases from V and 2 bases from J, with 14 bases between. This CDR3 spans 15 amino acids. The CDR3 bases are TGTGCCAGCAGCAGCAGCTACCCTACCTACAATGAGCAGTTCTTC. Translating it yields CASSSSYPTYNEQFF.

A few counts support this clone. The chain joins TRBV5-1 to TRBJ2-5; 10 bases are shared with TRBD2. Germline CDR1 is SGHRS and CDR2 is YFSETQ. V was clipped by 4 bases and J by 1 base; unmatched bases: 4. CDR3 length: 15 residues. The CDR3 is CASSTERGGQETQYF. The CDR3 DNA sequence: TGCGCCAGCAGCACAGAGCGGGGGGGCCAAGAGACCCAGTACTTC.

The chain employs TRBV30 and TRBJ1-1; D uncertain. The CDR3 length is 11 residues. V was shortened by 5 bases and J by 1 base, with 5 bases between the two germline ends. Germline-derived CDR1 and CDR2 are GTSNPN and SVGIG (reference sequence). The CDR3 loop is CAWSRNTEAFF. Here the CDR3 DNA reads TGTGCCTGGTCGAGGAACACTGAAGCTTTCTTT.

The rearrangement links TRBV29-1 to TRBJ1-2; D is unclear. V was clipped by 2 bases and J by 7 bases, with 14 bases between them. The CDR3 spans 13 residues. Germline V lookup: CDR1 SQVTM, CDR2 ANQGSEA. CDR3 coding DNA: TGCAGCGTTGAAAGGGCCTCAGACCGTGGCTACACCTTC. It translates to CSVERASDRGYTF.

The chain links TRBV28 to TRBJ1-1; D call uncertain. The germline gives CDR1 MDHEN, CDR2 SYDVKM. The CDR3 has 13 amino acids. Deletions cut 6 bases from V and 7 bases from J, with 15 bases between. In nucleotides, the CDR3 is TGTGCCAGCAGCCCTATCACGACGGGTGAAGCTTTCTTT. Translation: CASSPITTGEAFF.

In its sample, this clone was seen a few times. Sequencing ends 1 residue short of the CDR3 end; the germline J gene provides the rest. This chain uses TRBV10-3 with TRBJ2-2; no clear D. Trimming removed 2 bases from V and 6 bases from J, with 4 bases in between. Germline CDR1 is ENHRY and CDR2 is SYGVKD. There are 12 residues in the CDR3. The CDR3 protein is CAISENAGELFF. The CDR3 bases that were read are TGTGCCATCAGTGAGAATGCCGGGGAGCTGTTT.

This clone was counted only a few times. The V call is TRBV10-3, the J call TRBJ2-5; D may correspond to TRBD1 or TRBD2 (5 bases each). Trimming removed 6 bases at V and 5 bases at J, with 31 bases between. The V gene's germline CDR1 is ENHRY and CDR2 SYGVKD. The CDR3 is 19 amino acids. For the CDR3, the DNA is TGTGCCATCAGCAATCAAAAATCGGGCAGGGTTCGGGGTGCGGAGACCCAGTACTTC. Translated, it gives CAISNQKSGRVRGAETQYF.

This clone was recorded a few times. The rearrangement links TRBV28 to TRBJ1-2; no firm D call. The CDR3 is 12 residues long. V was pared by 1 base and J by 7 bases, with 7 bases between. CDR1 is MDHEN, CDR2 SYDVKM, per germline. The CDR3 reads CASSLSFGGYTF. The CDR3 nucleotides read TGTGCCAGCAGTTTATCGTTTGGTGGCTACACCTTC.

This clone was seen repeatedly, ten times or more. The rearrangement links TRBV7-1 to TRBJ2-2; possibly TRBD1 for D (5 bases). TRBV7-1 is placed among ORFs of uncertain function. Between the trimmed V and J ends, which lost 5 bases and 10 bases, there was a span of 14 bases. The CDR3 sequence is 13 residues long. The CDR3 DNA follows: TGTGCCAGCAGCCCAGTGGGGCCCCAGGAGCTGTTTTTT. As protein: CASSPVGPQELFF.

The chain recombines TRBV9 with TRBJ2-7; 8 bases fit TRBD2. Germline CDR1 reads SGDLS; CDR2 reads YYNGEE. V shed 0 bases and J 0 bases; nucleotides not matched to a gene: 5. The CDR3 has 16 residues. The CDR3, as DNA: TGTGCCAGCAGCGTAGGGGCGGGGGGCCGCTCCTACGAGCAGTACTTC. It codes for CASSVGAGGRSYEQYF.

This clone was counted a few times. CDR3 residues: CASSQAGGVSDEQFF. The CDR3 DNA reads TGTGCCAGCAGTCAGGCGGGGGGTGTCAGTGATGAGCAGTTCTTC. The J gene is TRBJ2-1, the V gene TRBV11-3, with TRBD2 matching 8 bases. Unmatched junction bases numbered 12, after V lost 6 bases and J lost 8 bases. CDR3 length: 15 amino acids. CDR1 and CDR2 from the germline V gene are SGHNT and YENEEA.

This clone was picked up a small number of times. V and J are TRBV9 and TRBJ2-2, with D perhaps TRBD1 (6 bases). CDR3 length equals 15 residues. The germline V gene has CDR1 SGDLS and CDR2 YYNGEE. V was pared by 6 bases and J by 1 base, with 13 bases between. The CDR3 nucleotides read TGTGCCAGCACTTCATCGACAGGGAACACCGGGGAGCTGTTTTTT. It translates to CASTSSTGNTGELFF.

The rearrangement uses TRBV18 and TRBJ2-5; possible D gene TRBD1, 5 bases. Between the trimmed V and J ends, which lost 3 bases and 0 bases, there was a span of 14 bases. Germline assignment: CDR1 KGHSH and CDR2 LQKENI. There are 16 residues in the CDR3. In DNA form, the CDR3 reads TGTGCCAGCTCACCTACACAGGCCGGGTACCAAGAGACCCAGTACTTC. This encodes CASSPTQAGYQETQYF.

The rearrangement uses TRBV9 and TRBJ2-2, with TRBD1 matching over 8 bases. CDR3 length: 15 amino acids. Germline lookup yields CDR1 SGDLS and CDR2 YYNGEE. Germline trimming cut 3 bases from V and 4 bases from J; bases unmatched to any gene: 5. The CDR3 nucleotides are TGTGCCAGCAGCGGCGGACAGGGCCGCACCGGGGAGCTGTTTTTT. This sequence encodes CASSGGQGRTGELFF.